Only a few counts were recorded for the clone carrying this TCR beta chain. Some clones are missing from TCRdb's copy, which holds only in-frame ones; the method was immunoSEQ multiplex PCR. In the table there are tens of thousands of clones, about 90% of which are singletons. The data derive from a study of T cell changes during pregnancy in multiple sclerosis. The germline V and J ends were trimmed by 1 base and 9 bases, with 9 bases remaining between them. Per the germline V gene, CDR1 is MRHNA and CDR2 is SNTAGT. The CDR3 runs to 12 residues. This receptor was identified in a female donor with multiple sclerosis, enrolled in a pregnancy study. The specimen comprised CD4+ T cells from peripheral blood mononuclear cells, sampled in the first trimester of pregnancy. The chain links TRBV6-4 to TRBJ1-2; D not certain. The CDR3 sequence: CASSDYGSRYTF. CDR3 in DNA: TGTGCCAGCAGTGACTATGGGAGTCGCTACACCTTC.